What follows is one T cell receptor (beta chain) and its context. Its antigen remains unknown. Profiling relied on immunoSEQ multiplex PCR, and the TCRdb table lists in-frame clones only, not all of them. The sample has about 710,000 clones, 73% seen once. The CDR3 consists of 15 residues. Germline values: CDR1 SGDLS, CDR2 YYNGEE. V was cut by 0 bases and J by 2 bases, with 12 bases left in between. This entry is derived from a study of shared clonotypes between healthy human individuals. Study findings and constraints: Among non-shared clonotypes, generation probabilities were lower than among those shared by all four donors.

The sequence derives from a woman in her 30s in good health. The chain employs TRBV9 and TRBJ2-7; D call uncertain. Sequenced sample: memory CD4+ T cells sorted from blood. Subset in this sample: CD45RA-negative fraction. The CDR3 DNA sequence: TGTGCCAGCAGCGTAGATCAGGACCATACCTACGAGCAGTACTTC. It specifies CASSVDQDHTYEQYF.